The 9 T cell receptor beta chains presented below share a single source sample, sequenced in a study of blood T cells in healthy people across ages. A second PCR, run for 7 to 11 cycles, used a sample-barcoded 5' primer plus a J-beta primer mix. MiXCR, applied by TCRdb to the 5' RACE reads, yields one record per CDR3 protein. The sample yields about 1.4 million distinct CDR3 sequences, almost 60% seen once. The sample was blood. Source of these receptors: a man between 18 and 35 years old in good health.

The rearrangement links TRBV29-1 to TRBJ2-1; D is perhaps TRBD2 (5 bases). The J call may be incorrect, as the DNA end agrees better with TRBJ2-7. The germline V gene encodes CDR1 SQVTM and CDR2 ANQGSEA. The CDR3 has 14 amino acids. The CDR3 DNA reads TGCAGCGTTGTCAGTGAAGCGGAATACAATGAGCAGTACTTC. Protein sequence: CSVVSEAEYNEQYF.

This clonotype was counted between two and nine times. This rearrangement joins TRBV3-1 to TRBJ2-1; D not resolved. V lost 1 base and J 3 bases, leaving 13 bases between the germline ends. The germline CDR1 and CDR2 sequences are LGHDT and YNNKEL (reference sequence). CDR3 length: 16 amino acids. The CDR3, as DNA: TGTGCCAGCAGCCAAGGGGCGACCCGATTCTACAATGAGCAGTTCTTC. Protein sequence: CASSQGATRFYNEQFF.

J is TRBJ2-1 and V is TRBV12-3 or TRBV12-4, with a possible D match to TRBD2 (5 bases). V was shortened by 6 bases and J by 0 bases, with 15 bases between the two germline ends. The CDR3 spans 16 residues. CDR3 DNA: TGTGCCAGCAGGACCCTAGTAGCGAACTCCTACAATGAGCAGTTCTTC. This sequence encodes CASRTLVANSYNEQFF.

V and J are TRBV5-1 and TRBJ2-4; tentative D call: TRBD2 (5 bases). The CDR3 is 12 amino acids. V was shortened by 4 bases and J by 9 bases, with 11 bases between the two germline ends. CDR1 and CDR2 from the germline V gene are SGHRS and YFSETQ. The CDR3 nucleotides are TGCGCCAGCAGCCCGGGGTCAGGCATTCAGTACTTC. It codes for CASSPGSGIQYF.

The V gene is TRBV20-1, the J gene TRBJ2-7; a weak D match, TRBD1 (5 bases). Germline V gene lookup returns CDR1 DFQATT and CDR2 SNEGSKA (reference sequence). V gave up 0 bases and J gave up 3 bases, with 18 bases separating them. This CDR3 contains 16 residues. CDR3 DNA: TGCAGTGCTAGAGATAGCAGCTACCTGGGGCGCTACGAGCAGTACTTC. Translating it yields CSARDSSYLGRYEQYF.

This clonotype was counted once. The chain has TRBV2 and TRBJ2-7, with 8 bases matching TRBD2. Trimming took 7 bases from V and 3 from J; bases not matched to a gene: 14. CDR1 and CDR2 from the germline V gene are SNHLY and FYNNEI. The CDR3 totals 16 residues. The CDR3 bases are TGTGCCAGCATCGGCCTGAAGGCCAGCGGGGGCTACGAGCAGTACTTC. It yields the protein CASIGLKASGGYEQYF.

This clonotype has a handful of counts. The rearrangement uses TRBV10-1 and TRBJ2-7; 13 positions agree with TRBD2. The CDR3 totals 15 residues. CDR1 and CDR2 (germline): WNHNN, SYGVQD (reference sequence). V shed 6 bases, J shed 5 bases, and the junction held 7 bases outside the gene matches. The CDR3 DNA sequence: TGCGCCAGCAGGGATGGACTAGCGGGAGATAACGAGCAGTACTTC. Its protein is CASRDGLAGDNEQYF.

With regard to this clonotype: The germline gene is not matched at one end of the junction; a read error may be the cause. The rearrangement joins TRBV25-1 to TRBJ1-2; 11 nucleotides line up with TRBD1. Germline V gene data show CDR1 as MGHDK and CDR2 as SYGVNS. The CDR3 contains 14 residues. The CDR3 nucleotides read TGTGCCAGCAGCTCCCGGACAGGGGGCTATCGCTACACCTTC. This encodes CASSSRTGGYRYTF.

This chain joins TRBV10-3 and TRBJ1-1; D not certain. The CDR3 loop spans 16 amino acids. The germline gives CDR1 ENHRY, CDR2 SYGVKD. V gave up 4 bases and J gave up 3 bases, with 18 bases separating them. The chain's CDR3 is CAISAAGTGRDTEAFF. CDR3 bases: TGTGCCATCAGTGCCGCTGGAACCGGGAGAGACACTGAAGCTTTCTTT.